This TCR beta chain was identified during a study of molecular identifiers for immune sequencing clone quantification. Study-wide results and caveats: For effector cells, clones above 20 RNA copies held over 99% of molecules; for naive cells, under 1%.

MiXCR was run by TCRdb on the PCR reads, yielding one entry per CDR3 protein. The table records approximately 630,000 distinct CDR3 sequences, roughly 27% of them present only once. With regard to this clonotype: What it binds is not known.

This CDR3 comprises 16 residues. V lost 5 bases, J lost 2 bases, and 18 bases lay in between. The sequencing sample was made of naive CD8+ T cells from blood, with Jurkat cell RNA spiked in. The subset was: FACS-sorted CD8+CD4-CCR7+CD45RA+ naive T cells. The chain recombines TRBV12-3 or TRBV12-4 with TRBJ2-5; unclear D gene. The receptor was isolated from a human donor in good health. Some libraries in this study had Jurkat cell RNA spiked in. CDR3 sequence: CASSASNRAEQETQYF. In DNA, the CDR3 is TGTGCCAGCAGTGCTTCAAACCGGGCAGAACAAGAGACCCAGTACTTC.